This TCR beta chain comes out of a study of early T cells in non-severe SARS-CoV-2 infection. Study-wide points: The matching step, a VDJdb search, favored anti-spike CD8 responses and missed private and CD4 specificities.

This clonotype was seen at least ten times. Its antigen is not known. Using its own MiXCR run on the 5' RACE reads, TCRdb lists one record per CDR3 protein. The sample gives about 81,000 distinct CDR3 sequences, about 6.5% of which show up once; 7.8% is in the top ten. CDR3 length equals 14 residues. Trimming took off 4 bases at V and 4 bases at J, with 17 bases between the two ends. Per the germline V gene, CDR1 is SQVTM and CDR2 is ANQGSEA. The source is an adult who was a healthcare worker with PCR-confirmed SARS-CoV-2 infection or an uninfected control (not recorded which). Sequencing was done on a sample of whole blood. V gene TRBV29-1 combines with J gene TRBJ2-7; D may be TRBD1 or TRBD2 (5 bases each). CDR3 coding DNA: TGCAGCGTTGTTTGGGCCGAGGGGACGTACGAGCAGTACTTC. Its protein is CSVVWAEGTYEQYF.